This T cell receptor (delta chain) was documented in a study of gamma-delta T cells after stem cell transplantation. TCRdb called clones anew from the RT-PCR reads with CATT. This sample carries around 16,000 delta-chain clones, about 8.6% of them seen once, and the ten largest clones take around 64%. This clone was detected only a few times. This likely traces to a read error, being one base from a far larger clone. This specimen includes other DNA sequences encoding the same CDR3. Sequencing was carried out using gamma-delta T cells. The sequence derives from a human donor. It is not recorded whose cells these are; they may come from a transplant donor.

The CDR3 protein is CALGEPPYFLPRYTGGYGTAQLFF. CDR3 nucleotide sequence: TGTGCTCTTGGGGAGCCGCCTTACTTCCTACCCCGGTATACTGGGGGATACGGGACAGCGCAACTCTTCTTT. V is TRDV1 and J is TRDJ2; 13 bases fit TRDD3. Germline V gives CDR1 TSWWSYY, CDR2 QGS. This CDR3 comprises 24 residues.